Judged by abundance, the clone carrying this T cell receptor (beta chain) is medium-sized. The template was genomic DNA from peripheral blood, not RNA. The CDR3 sequence is 13 residues long. CDR1 is MNHNY, CDR2 SVGAGI, per germline (reference sequence). Unmatched junction bases numbered 5, after V lost 8 bases and J lost 4 bases. This entry is derived from a study of T cell repertoires in aging, cancer and after chemotherapy. TRB rearrangements spanning V, D and J were amplified using mixed TRB-A/B primers. TCRdb re-called the multiplex PCR reads with MiXCR, one entry per CDR3 protein. The sample shows under 6,000 distinct CDR3 sequences, over 20% of them seen only once.

This sequence was found in a human donor with a blood cancer. Sample: blood. The chain recombines TRBV6-6 with TRBJ2-3; TRBD2 aligns across 8 bases. The CDR3 loop reads CASRSGGSDTQYF. In nucleotides, the CDR3 is TGTGCCAGCCGAAGCGGGGGCTCAGATACGCAGTATTTT.